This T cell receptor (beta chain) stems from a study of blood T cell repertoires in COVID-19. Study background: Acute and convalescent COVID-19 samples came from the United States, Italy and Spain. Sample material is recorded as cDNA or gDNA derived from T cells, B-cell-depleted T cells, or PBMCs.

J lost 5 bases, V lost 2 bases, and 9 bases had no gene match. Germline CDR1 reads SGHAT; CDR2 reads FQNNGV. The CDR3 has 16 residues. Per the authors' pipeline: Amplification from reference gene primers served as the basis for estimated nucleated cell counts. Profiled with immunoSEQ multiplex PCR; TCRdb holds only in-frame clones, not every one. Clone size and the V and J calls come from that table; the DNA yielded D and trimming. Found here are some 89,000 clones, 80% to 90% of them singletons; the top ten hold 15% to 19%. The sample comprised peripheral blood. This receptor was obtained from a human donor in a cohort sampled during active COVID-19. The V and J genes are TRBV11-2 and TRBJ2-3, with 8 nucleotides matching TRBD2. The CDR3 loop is CASSLIGRGGRDTQYF. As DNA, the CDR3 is TGTGCCAGCAGCTTAATTGGTCGGGGGGGAAGAGATACGCAGTATTTT.